This is a list of T cell receptor beta chains from one sample in a study of T-cell reconstitution after alpha-beta-depleted transplantation in children. TCRdb fed the PCR reads into MiXCR, producing one record per CDR3 protein. The sample holds 250,000 to 300,000 distinct CDR3 sequences, approximately 7.3% seen once. Material: peripheral blood, obtained 360 days after TCRalphabeta/CD19-depleted stem cell transplant. The receptors originated from a female patient aged 2 to 10 who had a stem cell transplant for Fanconi anemia, so the T cells may come from the graft donor. Both conserved end residues are part of each CDR3. A D gene is named only where the DNA matches it firmly. Where a row states a size, it is once, few, many or the class of an expanded clone; other rows omit it.

V,D,J,length,size,DNA,CDR3
TRBV28,TRBD1,TRBJ1-1,13,many,TGTGCCAGCACCCCGACAGGGCGGACTGAAGCTTTCTTT,CASTPTGRTEAFF
TRBV7-9,-,TRBJ2-6,18,few,TGTGCCAGCAGCCATAAGATTTTCGGGAACTCTGGGGCCAACGTCCTGACTTTC,CASSHKIFGNSGANVLTF
TRBV7-9,TRBD1,TRBJ2-1,16,many,TGTGCCAGCAGCTTATCCCGGGGACAGGGAATCGATGAGCAGTTCTTC,CASSLSRGQGIDEQFF
TRBV6-5,-,TRBJ1-1,11,-,TGTGCCAGCAGTTACGGGAGTGAAGCTTTCTTT,CASSYGSEAFF
TRBV15,TRBD1,TRBJ2-1,15,-,TGTGCCACCAGCAGAGCAGGACAGGGTTACAATGAGCAGTTCTTC,CATSRAGQGYNEQFF
TRBV11-2,-,TRBJ2-4,17,many,TGTGCCAGCACCCCCGAGGGGTACCTGGTAGCCAAAAACATTCAGTACTTC,CASTPEGYLVAKNIQYF
TRBV15,-,TRBJ1-1,16,-,TGTGCCACCAGCAGAGATCTAGGGGGTATGAACACTGAAGCTTTCTTT,CATSRDLGGMNTEAFF
TRBV9,-,TRBJ2-3,15,many,TGTGCCAGCAGCGCCTCTAGCGCCTTCACAGATACGCAGTATTTT,CASSASSAFTDTQYF
TRBV24-1,-,TRBJ1-5,15,-,TGTGCCACCAGTGAACCGACATCGGGCAATCAGCCCCAGCATTTT,CATSEPTSGNQPQHF
TRBV12-3/TRBV12-4,-,TRBJ1-5,14,many,TGTGCCAGCAGCCGCTCAGGGAGGAATCAGCCCCAGCATTTT,CASSRSGRNQPQHF
TRBV7-9,-,TRBJ1-1,15,-,TGTGCCAGCAGCTTACCAGGGAGGAGGAGCACTGAAGCTTTCTTT,CASSLPGRRSTEAFF
TRBV3-1,TRBD2,TRBJ2-5,20,few,TGTGCCAGCAGCCAAAAATCTGGCGGGGTAGCGGGGGGCCCGCGGGTGACCCAGTACTTC,CASSQKSGGVAGGPRVTQYF
TRBV28,TRBD1,TRBJ2-3,14,many,TGTGCCAGCAGTGTTCAGGGGGGCACAGATACGCAGTATTTT,CASSVQGGTDTQYF
TRBV18,-,TRBJ2-3,15,few,TGTGCCAGCTCACCAGTAGGGGTTGGCACAGATACGCAGTATTTT,CASSPVGVGTDTQYF
TRBV10-2,TRBD1,TRBJ1-2,15,-,TGCGCCAGCAGTGATGATTCCCGGGACAGGCGCGGCTACACCTTC,CASSDDSRDRRGYTF
TRBV30,-,TRBJ2-7,11,few,TGTGCCTGTTCGACAGGTGCCGAGCAGTACTTC,CACSTGAEQYF
TRBV2,TRBD1,TRBJ2-3,15,-,TGTGCCAGTGACAGGGAGCGAGGGGGCACAGATACGCAGTATTTT,CASDRERGGTDTQYF